This T cell receptor beta chain was sequenced for a study of T cell responses to AZD1222 COVID-19 vaccine. General observations from the study: The donor group comprised mostly white British people and more females; the analysis possibly underestimated clonal diversity. Unmutated variant regions are reportedly the target of nearly half of TCRs that are spike-specific. Increased Spike-specific TCR breadth and depth were observed after two AZD1222 doses. Among those given AZD1222, only 6 or 7 were seropositive at baseline.

Using immunoSEQ multiplex PCR, the repertoire was profiled, and TCRdb retains in-frame clones only, with some absent. The table includes over 15,000 clones, 65% to 80% detected once. J lost 7 bases, V lost 4 bases, and 6 bases had no gene match. The germline V gene has CDR1 SGDLS and CDR2 YYNGEE. The CDR3 totals 14 residues. As for this clone: Its target is unknown.

Sequenced material: peripheral blood, taken 28 days after the second AZD1222 dose. The rearrangement links TRBV9 to TRBJ1-4, with TRBD1 matching over 8 bases. This sequence was found in an adult who received the AZD1222 COVID-19 vaccine. This CDR3 is CASSLGQGGEKLFF. Written as DNA, the CDR3 is TGTGCCAGCAGCCTTGGACAGGGAGGTGAAAAACTGTTTTTT.